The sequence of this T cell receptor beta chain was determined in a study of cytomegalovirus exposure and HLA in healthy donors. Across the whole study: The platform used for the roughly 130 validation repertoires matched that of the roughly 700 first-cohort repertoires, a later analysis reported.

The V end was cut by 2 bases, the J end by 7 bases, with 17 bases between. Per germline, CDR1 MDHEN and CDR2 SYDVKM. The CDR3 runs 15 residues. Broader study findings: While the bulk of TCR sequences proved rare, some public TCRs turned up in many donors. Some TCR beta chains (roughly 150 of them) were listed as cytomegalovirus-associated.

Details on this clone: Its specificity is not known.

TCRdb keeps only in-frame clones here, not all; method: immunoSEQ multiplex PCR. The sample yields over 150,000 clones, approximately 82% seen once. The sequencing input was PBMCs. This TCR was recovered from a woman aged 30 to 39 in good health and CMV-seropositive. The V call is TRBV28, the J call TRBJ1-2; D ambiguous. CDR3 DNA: TGTGCCAGCAGTTTAAGGGAGGACTCACTATTTGGCTACACCTTC. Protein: CASSLREDSLFGYTF.